The rows below give T cell receptor beta chains drawn from one sample of a study of blood T cell repertoires in COVID-19. Generated by immunoSEQ multiplex PCR, the TCRdb table keeps only in-frame clones and is missing some. The sample consists of just over 150,000 clones, around 80% of them appearing once. Sequenced input: peripheral blood. The origin of the receptors is a woman in her 50s with acute or convalescent COVID-19. CDR3s include the opening cysteine and the closing phenylalanine or tryptophan. The D gene is left open where the match is weak.

v_call	d_call	cdr3_aa
TRBV30	-	CACAGGPETQYF
TRBV5-1	-	CASSRSPANYGYTF
TRBV4-2	TRBD1	CASSQEGQGYLGYTF
TRBV5-1	TRBD1	CASSGDRGTNEKLFF
TRBV6-5	TRBD1	CASSSQGQGLYEQYF
TRBV5-5	TRBD1	CASSLEWTGYSPLHF
TRBV11-2	TRBD2	CASSLVPSGPETQYF
TRBV6-1	TRBD2	CASSEAPPGGYNEQFF
TRBV7-8	TRBD2	CASSLVPRLAGGNLPYEQYF
TRBV6-2/TRBV6-3	-	CASSPRGISNYGYTF
TRBV6-5	TRBD1	CAGDRGLQETQYF
TRBV18	-	CASSPSAPSGQGFFYEQYF
TRBV5-1	TRBD1	CASSTGQGEKLFF
TRBV4-2	TRBD2	CASSQGRGGKGGELFF
TRBV6-5	-	CASRQGSGNTIYF
TRBV7-9	-	CASSSQAYEQYF
TRBV6-2/TRBV6-3	-	CASSYRISGYNYEQYF
TRBV7-8	TRBD1	CASSFTGTGQPTGQPQHF
TRBV7-3	-	CASSRVALAGDTQYF
TRBV29-1	TRBD1	CSVAQGTKRDTGELFF
TRBV18	-	CASSPPSGRQETQYF
TRBV3-1/TRBV3-2	TRBD2	CASSQTLERGGNNEQFF
TRBV19	-	CASTLLSSNTEAFF
TRBV4-3	-	CASSQGQSNTEAFF
TRBV4-2	TRBD1	CASSHGQGAYNEQFF
TRBV29-1	TRBD1	CSSRQGGSGANVLTF
TRBV28	-	CASSSQGFDGTEAFF
TRBV10-3	-	CATEGVADTQYF
TRBV7-8	TRBD2	CASSFQTSGSGDTQYF
TRBV7-9	TRBD1	CASSSRGTGGRNTEAFF
TRBV28	-	CASGQNYEQYF
TRBV28	-	CASSLSQTGELFF
TRBV7-2	-	CASSLVTGDNEQFF
TRBV18	-	CASSKQGNTEAFF
TRBV6-5	TRBD1	CASSYRYATGDTEAFF
TRBV19	-	CASSINSRVNYGYTF
TRBV25-1	TRBD2	CASSGGLAGVGETQYF